This T cell receptor beta chain was sequenced during a study of CD4 T cells in relation to SARS-CoV-2 and coronaviruses. In the study overall: Controls used an HIV-1 Nef peptide pool or no peptide.

The V and J ends lost 2 bases and 5 bases respectively, with 21 bases between them. The CDR3 is made up of 17 amino acids. Germline V gene sequence: CDR1 ENHRY, CDR2 SYGVKD. With respect to this clone: Its antigen remains unidentified.

Before the COVID-19 pandemic, during about 2011-2019, CD4+ T cells were taken from unexposed donors. Isolation of CD4+ T cells took place after around eleven days in culture. On days 3 and 7, cultures got half fresh IL-2 medium. Only in-frame clones appear in the TCRdb table, and some are missing; sequencing was by immunoSEQ multiplex PCR. This table holds about 23,000 clones, about 84% found once. The sequenced sample consisted of CD4+ T cells from PBMCs, cultured in vitro. The sequence was obtained from a human donor in good health. The gene calls are TRBV10-3 and TRBJ1-1; D uncertain. DNA for the CDR3: TGTGCCATCAGTGAGGGCGGGATGGGGAATGGTAGTACTGAAGCTTTCTTT. Translating it yields CAISEGGMGNGSTEAFF.